A selection of T cell receptor beta chains follows, all from one sample in a study of regulatory T cells in long-lasting Graves disease. TCRdb processed the multiplex PCR reads anew with MiXCR; each CDR3 protein has one entry. Seen here are around 500,000 distinct CDR3 sequences, 9.5% to 15% observed once, and the top ten hold around 10%. This same sample was also part of a study on T cells in Graves' hyperthyroidism and ophthalmopathy.

The input for sequencing was peripheral blood mononuclear cells (PBMCs), taken at new diagnosis, from a patient treated with antithyroid drugs. The source of these receptors is a woman in her twenties or thirties with Graves disease. The CDR3 runs from the conserved cysteine through the conserved F or W. The order of the fields is clone size, J gene, D gene, V gene, CDR3 protein, CDR3 DNA. D genes are given only for firm matches. Clone size appears in some rows only: once, few, many, or a class for an expanded clone.

>many|TRBJ2-7|.|TRBV27
CATAVPSGEQYF
TGTGCCACGGCTGTCCCCTCAGGGGAGCAGTACTTC
>few|TRBJ2-3|TRBD1|TRBV5-1
CASSYGDRGTTDTQYF
TGCGCCAGCAGCTATGGGGACAGGGGTACCACAGATACGCAGTATTTT
>many|TRBJ1-1|.|TRBV11-2
CASSFGDTEAFF
TGTGCCAGCAGCTTTGGCGACACTGAAGCTTTCTTT
>many|TRBJ2-1|.|TRBV7-9
CASSSRPEQFF
TGTGCCAGCAGCTCACGGCCGGAGCAGTTCTTC
>many|TRBJ1-6|.|TRBV18
CASSPSQGPESPLHF
TGTGCCAGCTCACCATCTCAGGGGCCGGAATCACCCCTCCACTTT
>.|TRBJ2-7|.|TRBV9
CASSAEGHDTYEQYF
TGTGCCAGCAGCGCGGAGGGACACGATACCTACGAGCAGTACTTC
>many|TRBJ2-1|.|TRBV19
CASSITAGRYNEQFF
TGTGCCAGTAGTATAACGGCAGGGAGGTACAATGAGCAGTTCTTC
>many|TRBJ2-3|.|TRBV19
CASSMGDLARTDTQYF
TGTGCCAGTAGTATGGGGGACCTGGCCCGCACAGATACGCAGTATTTT
>.|TRBJ2-4|.|TRBV18
CASSPGYRDIHYF
TGTGCCAGCTCACCAGGATACAGAGACATTCACTACTTC
>many|TRBJ2-3|.|TRBV11-2
CASSLDRDTQYF
TGTGCCAGCAGTCTCGACAGGGATACGCAGTATTTT
>.|TRBJ2-2|.|TRBV6-5
CASSSWASNTGELFF
TGTGCCAGCAGTTCTTGGGCCTCGAACACCGGGGAGCTGTTTTTT
>many|TRBJ2-2|TRBD1|TRBV7-2
CASSLRTGKVGELFF
TGTGCCAGCAGCCTAAGGACAGGGAAGGTCGGGGAGCTGTTTTTT
>many|TRBJ1-3|.|TRBV18
CASSPTTLSGNTIYF
TGTGCCAGCTCACCTACAACACTCTCTGGAAACACCATATATTTT
>many|TRBJ2-1|TRBD2|TRBV30
CAWSVLAEQFF
TGTGCCTGGAGTGTACTAGCGGAGCAGTTCTTC
>many|TRBJ1-2|.|TRBV5-6
CASSLGTATYGYTF
TGTGCCAGCAGCTTGGGGACCGCAACTTATGGCTACACCTTC
>many|TRBJ2-2|TRBD1|TRBV6-2/TRBV6-3
CASSWTGSGELFF
TGTGCCAGCAGTTGGACAGGGTCCGGGGAGCTGTTTTTT
>many|TRBJ2-5|.|TRBV28
CASSFPPPGETQYF
TGTGCCAGCAGTTTTCCCCCTCCTGGGGAGACCCAGTACTTC
>.|TRBJ2-1|.|TRBV6-1
CASSPSYEQFF
TGTGCCAGCAGCCCGTCTTATGAGCAGTTCTTC
>.|TRBJ1-1|.|TRBV27
CASRLVRNTEAFF
TGTGCCAGCAGGCTGGTCCGGAACACTGAAGCTTTCTTT
>many|TRBJ2-1|.|TRBV5-1
CASSSDVKEQFF
TGCGCCAGCAGCTCCGACGTAAAAGAGCAGTTCTTC
>.|TRBJ1-1|.|TRBV7-3
CASSLFGDTEAFF
TGTGCCAGCAGCTTATTTGGGGACACTGAAGCTTTCTTT
>.|TRBJ1-2|TRBD1|TRBV3-1
CASSQSDRVYGYTF
TGTGCCAGCAGCCAGTCGGACAGGGTCTATGGCTACACCTTC
>.|TRBJ1-2|.|TRBV6-5
CASSYESDRGYTF
TGTGCCAGCAGTTACGAATCGGACAGAGGCTACACCTTC
>many|TRBJ2-1|TRBD1|TRBV2
CASRTDRGPYNEQFF
TGTGCCAGCAGAACAGACAGGGGGCCCTACAATGAGCAGTTCTTC
>many|TRBJ1-1|.|TRBV11-3
CASSFGGAEAFF
TGTGCCAGCAGCTTCGGAGGCGCTGAAGCTTTCTTT
>many|TRBJ2-1|TRBD1|TRBV6-9
CASSYVGQGWQEQFF
TGTGCCAGCAGTTACGTGGGACAGGGGTGGCAAGAGCAGTTCTTC
>.|TRBJ2-6|.|TRBV6-1
CASTRDGGANVLTF
TGTGCCAGCACCCGGGACGGGGGGGCCAACGTCCTGACTTTC
>.|TRBJ2-2|.|TRBV3-1
CASSQADVGGERAGSSNTGELFF
TGTGCCAGCAGCCAAGCGGATGTGGGGGGAGAGCGGGCAGGGAGTTCGAACACCGGGGAGCTGTTTTTT
>.|TRBJ1-4|TRBD1|TRBV6-2/TRBV6-3
CASSPRPGGDRSEKLFF
TGTGCCAGCAGTCCCCGGCCGGGGGGGGACAGAAGTGAAAAACTGTTTTTT
>.|TRBJ2-3|TRBD1|TRBV7-9
CASSLRGHSTDTQYF
TGTGCCAGCAGCTTAAGGGGGCATAGCACAGATACGCAGTATTTT
>.|TRBJ1-2|TRBD1|TRBV2
CASSRVQGAGYTF
TGTGCCAGCAGTAGGGTACAGGGGGCTGGCTACACCTTC
>many|TRBJ2-1|TRBD1|TRBV2
CASSSIPGQGVLSSYNEQFF
TGTGCCAGCAGTTCAATCCCGGGACAGGGGGTTCTTAGCTCCTACAATGAGCAGTTCTTC
>.|TRBJ1-1|.|TRBV20-1
CSALNPGNTEAFF
TGCAGTGCTCTTAATCCAGGGAACACTGAAGCTTTCTTT
>few|TRBJ1-4|.|TRBV15
CATSPRLAREKLFF
TGTGCCACCAGCCCCCGCCTGGCCAGGGAAAAACTGTTTTTT
>.|TRBJ1-2|.|TRBV6-1
CATRGREVWGYTF
TGTGCCACCCGGGGCCGGGAGGTTTGGGGCTACACCTTC
>.|TRBJ2-5|.|TRBV7-2
CASSRLAETQYF
TGTGCCAGCAGCCGCCTGGCAGAGACCCAGTACTTC
>many|TRBJ1-2|.|TRBV7-9
CASNQGSGYTF
TGTGCCAGCAATCAGGGTAGCGGCTACACCTTC
>.|TRBJ2-7|.|TRBV4-1
CASSQVGGVQYEQYF
TGCGCCAGCAGCCAAGTCGGGGGAGTACAATACGAGCAGTACTTC
>few|TRBJ1-4|.|TRBV4-3
CASSQDYGMGEKLFF
TGCGCCAGCAGCCAAGATTACGGCATGGGAGAAAAACTGTTTTTT
>many|TRBJ2-2|TRBD1|TRBV5-6
CASSFVAGQALTGELFF
TGTGCCAGCAGCTTTGTGGCCGGACAGGCCCTCACCGGGGAGCTGTTTTTT
>many|TRBJ2-2|.|TRBV12-3/TRBV12-4
CASSFAGSDTGELFF
TGTGCCAGCAGTTTCGCAGGGTCCGACACCGGGGAGCTGTTTTTT
>many|TRBJ2-1|TRBD1|TRBV11-2
CASSLSGTGEFF
TGTGCCAGCAGCTTGTCCGGGACAGGGGAGTTCTTC
>many|TRBJ2-3|TRBD1|TRBV7-2
CASSFYRGVTVDTQYF
TGTGCCAGCAGCTTCTACAGGGGGGTAACTGTAGATACGCAGTATTTT
>many|TRBJ2-1|.|TRBV7-9
CASSLVTSSRNEQFF
TGTGCCAGCAGCTTGGTTACTAGTAGTCGCAATGAGCAGTTCTTC
>few|TRBJ2-1|TRBD2|TRBV24-1
CATSDTSGRAKGEQFF
TGTGCCACCAGTGACACTAGCGGGAGGGCCAAGGGTGAGCAGTTCTTC